The 7 T cell receptor beta chains listed next were all sequenced from one sample in a study of blood T cell repertoires in COVID-19. TCRdb's copy holds only in-frame clones and misses some; the assay was immunoSEQ multiplex PCR. The sample has roughly 290,000 clones; around 85% are singletons. Sequencing used PBMCs or T cells enriched from blood (not recorded which). Receptors originate from a woman aged 35 to 49 who had recovered from COVID-19.

This clone was recorded only once. The rearrangement links TRBV10-3 to TRBJ2-1; D is uncertain. Trimming shortened V by 0 bases and J by 9 bases, and 24 bases separated the two germline ends. In germline, CDR1 is ENHRY, CDR2 SYGVKD. This CDR3 spans 18 amino acids. CDR3 DNA: TGTGCCATCAGTGAGTCGGAGTGGCACCCGTCCTTAACCTTTGAGCAGTTCTTC. It specifies CAISESEWHPSLTFEQFF.

This clone appeared a single time. The genes are TRBV28 and TRBJ1-2; 8 nucleotides align to TRBD1. Germline V gene data show CDR1 as MDHEN and CDR2 as SYDVKM. CDR3 length: 16 residues. With 4 bases clipped from V and 13 bases from J, the junction kept 20 bases outside the gene matches. CDR3 DNA: TGTGCCAGCAGTTATCTTCCCGGGACAGGCCCCGAGGCAGGCACCTTC. Protein product: CASSYLPGTGPEAGTF.

The chain is built from TRBV30 and TRBJ2-2, with TRBD2 matching over 9 bases. Trimming took 2 bases from V and 6 from J; bases not matched to a gene: 7. The CDR3 spans 15 residues. CDR1 is GTSNPN and CDR2 is SVGIG in the germline V gene (reference sequence). In DNA form, the CDR3 reads TGTGCCTGGAGTTGGGCTAGCGGGAAGTCCGGGGAGCTGTTTTTT. The encoded protein is CAWSWASGKSGELFF.

The J gene is TRBJ2-7, the V gene TRBV2; 11 nucleotides line up with TRBD1. V lost 10 bases, J lost 2 bases, and 7 bases stayed unmatched. CDR3 size: 14 residues. From germline, CDR1 is SNHLY and CDR2 FYNNEI. CDR3 nucleotide sequence: TGTGCCACGCTAGGACAGGGGGCCCCCTACGAGCAGTACTTC. Translating it yields CATLGQGAPYEQYF. Variable domain in full (rest from reference TRBV2 and TRBJ2-7): EPEVTQTPSHQVTQMGQEVILRCVPISNHLYFYWYRQILGQKVEFLVSFYNNEISEKSEIFDDQFSVERPDGSNFTLKIRSTKLEDSAMYFCATLGQGAPYEQYFGPGTRLTVT.

This chain joins TRBV4-3 and TRBJ1-5; D not resolved. The CDR3 is 17 residues long. Trimming stripped 1 base from V and 0 bases from J, with 13 bases between. CDR1 LGHNA and CDR2 YSLEER come from the germline V gene. The CDR3 nucleotides read TGCGCCAGCAGCCAAGTTTTCAGTAATTATAGCAATCAGCCCCAGCATTTT. Encoded protein: CASSQVFSNYSNQPQHF.

J is TRBJ2-3 and V is TRBV5-4; D not certain. Germline values: CDR1 SGHNT, CDR2 YYREEE (reference sequence). The CDR3 has 14 residues. V dropped 1 base and J dropped 2 bases, with 8 bases sitting between them. The DNA for the CDR3 is TGTGCCAGCAGCTTGTCTCAACACACAGATACGCAGTATTTT. Amino acid sequence: CASSLSQHTDTQYF.

The chain joins TRBV7-2 to TRBJ2-2; 15 nucleotides match TRBD2. This CDR3 has 15 residues. Germline CDR1 and CDR2: SGHTA and FQGNSA. V was clipped by 5 bases and J by 8 bases; unmatched bases: 3. The DNA of the CDR3 is TGTGCCAGCAGCGGAGGGACTAGCGGGAGGGGGGAGCTGTTTTTT. As protein: CASSGGTSGRGELFF.